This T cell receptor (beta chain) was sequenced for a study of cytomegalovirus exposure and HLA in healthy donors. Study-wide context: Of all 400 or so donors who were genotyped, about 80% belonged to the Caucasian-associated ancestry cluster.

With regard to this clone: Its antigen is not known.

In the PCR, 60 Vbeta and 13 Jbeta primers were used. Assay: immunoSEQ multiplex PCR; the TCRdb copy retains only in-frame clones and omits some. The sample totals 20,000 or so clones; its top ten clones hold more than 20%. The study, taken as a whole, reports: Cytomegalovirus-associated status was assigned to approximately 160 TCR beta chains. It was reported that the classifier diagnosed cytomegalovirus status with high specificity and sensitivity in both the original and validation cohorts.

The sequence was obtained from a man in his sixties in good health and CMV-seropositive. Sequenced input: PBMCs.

For the CDR3, the DNA is TGCGCCAGCATGACTAGCGGTTCGCGGGATACGCAGTATTTT. It encodes CASMTSGSRDTQYF. The chain links TRBV5-1 to TRBJ2-3; 9 positions agree with TRBD2. Trimming removed 6 bases from V and 6 bases from J; junction bases left unmatched: 8. The CDR3 length is 14 residues. CDR1 and CDR2 (germline): SGHRS, YFSETQ.